This is a list of T cell receptor beta chains from one sample in a study of blood T cells in healthy people across ages. TCRdb recomputed calls from the 5' RACE reads with MiXCR, one row per CDR3 protein. The top ten clones hold 0.65% to 0.75% of a sample with roughly 1 million distinct CDR3 sequences, around 25% of them seen once. This same sample was also part of a study on T cells of mothers and their children.

Specimen: blood. Receptors were obtained from a girl aged 2 to 10 in good health. The CDR3 runs from the conserved cysteine through the conserved F or W. Fields, in order: V gene, clone size, D gene, J gene, CDR3 DNA, CDR3 protein. D genes are given only for firm matches. Size is omitted from some rows. Given values are once, few, many or a class for expanded clones.

TRBV7-8,few,NA,TRBJ2-2,TGTGCCAGCAGCTTAGGGTTAGGCGCCCTAGCGCCTACCACCGGGGAGCTGTTTTTT,CASSLGLGALAPTTGELFF
TRBV4-1,NA,NA,TRBJ1-2,TGCGCCAGCAGCCCAGATTACTTTGGCTACACCTTC,CASSPDYFGYTF
TRBV20-1,few,NA,TRBJ2-7,TGCAGTGCTAGAGGGCTCGGGACTTCATACGAGCAGTACTTC,CSARGLGTSYEQYF
TRBV28,NA,TRBD1,TRBJ2-5,TGTGCCAGCAGTTTATACTATCGACAGGGTGGAGAGACCCAGTACTTC,CASSLYYRQGGETQYF
TRBV4-3,NA,NA,TRBJ1-2,TGCGCCAGCAGCCAAGATAGGGACAACTATGGCTACACCTTC,CASSQDRDNYGYTF
TRBV16,NA,NA,TRBJ1-2,TGTGCCAGCAGCCAATCTCTGGGAGGCTACACCTTC,CASSQSLGGYTF
TRBV6-2/TRBV6-3,once,NA,TRBJ1-1,TGTACCAGCAGTAGGGAGGGTGAAGCTTTCTTT,CTSSREGEAFF
TRBV29-1,few,NA,TRBJ1-2,TGCAGCGCGACAGGTGTGGAAACGTATGGCTACACCTTC,CSATGVETYGYTF
TRBV5-6,NA,NA,TRBJ2-3,TGTGCCAGCAGCTTGGGTGCGCGCACAGATACGCAGTATTTT,CASSLGARTDTQYF
TRBV20-1,NA,NA,TRBJ2-1,TGCAGTGGAGGGGCGGCGGGGCATGAGCAGTTCTTC,CSGGAAGHEQFF
TRBV29-1,NA,NA,TRBJ2-7,TGCAGCGGAAGGTGCAGGGGGGCTCTACTACGCGAGCAGTACTTC,CSGRCRGALLREQYF
TRBV7-9,many,NA,TRBJ2-7,TGTGCCAGCAGCCCCCCAGCCTCCTACGAGCAGTACTTC,CASSPPASYEQYF
TRBV20-1,few,NA,TRBJ2-7,TGCAGTGCTCCCCGGGACACCGCCTACGAGCAGTACTTC,CSAPRDTAYEQYF
TRBV12-3/TRBV12-4,NA,NA,TRBJ2-3,TGTGCCAGCAGTTTAGGGCAGGCGGGTGATACGCAGTATTTT,CASSLGQAGDTQYF
TRBV28,NA,NA,TRBJ2-1,TGTGCCAGCAGTGGTATGGGGGATGAGCAGTTCTTC,CASSGMGDEQFF
TRBV5-1,many,NA,TRBJ2-7,TGCGCCAGCCGCCTCCGGGGCAGTGAGACTTACGAGCAGTACTTC,CASRLRGSETYEQYF
TRBV15,few,NA,TRBJ1-1,TGTGCCACCAGCGTCAGGGTTGCAGGAACTGAAGCTTTCTTT,CATSVRVAGTEAFF
TRBV10-2,NA,TRBD2,TRBJ2-1,TGCGCCAGCAGTGAGATGGGACTACCCAAAGAGCAGTTCTTC,CASSEMGLPKEQFF
TRBV7-9,NA,NA,TRBJ2-1,TGTGCCCGCGAGATAGGGGGGATAAACAATGAGCAGTTCTTC,CAREIGGINNEQFF
TRBV9,NA,NA,TRBJ2-3,TGTGCCAGCAGCGTAGCGCCGGGACCCACAGATACGCAGTATTTT,CASSVAPGPTDTQYF
TRBV29-1,few,NA,TRBJ2-1,TGCAGCGTCGGCGTGGGACATGAGCAGTTCTTC,CSVGVGHEQFF
TRBV5-6,NA,TRBD2,TRBJ2-5,TGTGCCAGCAGCTTGATCCTAGCGGGAGGGCGGGAGACCCAGTACTTC,CASSLILAGGRETQYF
TRBV20-1,NA,TRBD1,TRBJ2-3,TGCAGTGTTATGGGACAGCAAATCACAGATACGCAGTATTTT,CSVMGQQITDTQYF
TRBV29-1,NA,NA,TRBJ1-1,TGCAGCGTTACCTCCCCGATTGTAACTGAAGCTTTCTTT,CSVTSPIVTEAFF
TRBV7-2,few,TRBD2,TRBJ2-1,TGTGCCAGCAGCTTAGGAGCGGGAGAACTTGAGCAGTTCTTC,CASSLGAGELEQFF
TRBV25-1,NA,NA,TRBJ2-4,TGTGCCAGTGAGGGGCCGGCTTGGTACATTCAGTACTTC,CASEGPAWYIQYF
TRBV7-2,few,NA,TRBJ1-5,TGTGCCAGCAGCTTATCCACCGGTAGCAATCAGCCCCAGCATTTT,CASSLSTGSNQPQHF
TRBV6-4,few,TRBD1,TRBJ2-3,TGTGCCAGCAGTGACTCTCCCAACAGGGGTGATACGCAGTATTTT,CASSDSPNRGDTQYF
TRBV11-3,NA,TRBD1,TRBJ2-5,TGTGCCAGCAGTTTCCTGTTCGGGACAGTCGACGCGACCCAGTACTTC,CASSFLFGTVDATQYF
TRBV29-1,few,NA,TRBJ2-7,TGCAGCGTTGAAAGGGATCAGGGAAACGAGCAGTACTTC,CSVERDQGNEQYF
TRBV28,NA,NA,TRBJ2-7,TGTGCCAGCAGTCCCCTGTTGGAGAGTGCTGACTATGAGCAGTACTTC,CASSPLLESADYEQYF
TRBV6-6,once,NA,TRBJ1-1,TGTGCCAGCAGTATCTGGGGAGCTGAAGCTTTCTTT,CASSIWGAEAFF
TRBV28,few,NA,TRBJ1-1,TGTGCCAGCAGTCCCCAGAGTTTGGTGGGTTACGGGAGGAGGGTCACTGAAGCTTTCTTT,CASSPQSLVGYGRRVTEAFF
TRBV29-1,NA,NA,TRBJ1-4,TGCAGCGTTGTGGAGCTACCTAGTGAAAAACTGTTTTTT,CSVVELPSEKLFF
TRBV5-1,once,NA,TRBJ2-1,TGCGCCAGCAGCCGCTTGGAGGGCTTGGATGAGCAGTTCTTC,CASSRLEGLDEQFF
TRBV11-2,NA,NA,TRBJ2-7,TGTGCCAGCAGCTTAGTGGACGTCTCCTACGAGCAGTACTTC,CASSLVDVSYEQYF
TRBV4-1,few,NA,TRBJ1-4,TGCGCCAGCAGCCAAGGGAAGAAGACTAATGAAAAACTGTTTTTT,CASSQGKKTNEKLFF
TRBV11-2,NA,NA,TRBJ1-4,TGTGCCAGCAGCCGGGGGAAAGAAAAACTGTTTTTT,CASSRGKEKLFF
TRBV29-1,few,TRBD1,TRBJ2-3,TGCAGCGGACAGGGCCTTTACACAGATACGCAGTATTTT,CSGQGLYTDTQYF
TRBV5-1,NA,NA,TRBJ1-1,TGCGCCAGCAGCTTACCCTGGGACACTGAAGCTTTCTTT,CASSLPWDTEAFF
TRBV9,few,TRBD1,TRBJ1-5,TGTGCCAGCAGCGTAATGGGGGACAGCTATAGCAATCAGCCCCAGCATTTT,CASSVMGDSYSNQPQHF
TRBV24-1,few,TRBD2,TRBJ2-1,TGTGCCACCAGTGGGGGGCCAACTAGCGGGGGTAACAATGAGCAGTTCTTC,CATSGGPTSGGNNEQFF
TRBV29-1,NA,NA,TRBJ1-2,TGCAGCGGCGGCCTCCCTGGAGGCTACACCTTC,CSGGLPGGYTF
TRBV24-1,few,NA,TRBJ2-7,TGTGCCACCAGGGAGCGGTCCTACGTGCAGTACTTC,CATRERSYVQYF
TRBV11-2,NA,NA,TRBJ1-4,TGTGCCAGCAGCTTAGTACCGCCCATTAGTAGTTTATTTGAAAAACTGTTTTTT,CASSLVPPISSLFEKLFF
TRBV20-1,NA,TRBD2,TRBJ2-5,TGCAGTGCCGAAAGCGGGGGGCTGGAGACCCAGTACTTC,CSAESGGLETQYF
TRBV7-3,NA,NA,TRBJ2-5,TGTGCCAGCAGTCAGACATCTTTCGGGACCCAGTACTTC,CASSQTSFGTQYF
TRBV25-1,few,NA,TRBJ2-7,TGTGCCAGCAGTGAATCCGGGGGAATGTACGAGCAGTACTTC,CASSESGGMYEQYF
TRBV28,NA,TRBD1,TRBJ2-1,TGTGCCAGCAGTCATGACAGGGGGGAAAGGAATGAGCAGTTCTTC,CASSHDRGERNEQFF
TRBV29-1,NA,NA,TRBJ2-4,TGCAGCGTAGTTGACCGCGGGGCCAAAAACATTCAGTACTTC,CSVVDRGAKNIQYF
TRBV5-1,few,NA,TRBJ2-1,TGCGCCAGCAGCTTGGCTGAATTAGCGCCGCAGTTCTTC,CASSLAELAPQFF
TRBV5-1,NA,NA,TRBJ2-1,TGCGCCAGCAGAATCGAGCGGGCCTACAATGAGCAGTTCTTC,CASRIERAYNEQFF
TRBV6-2/TRBV6-3,NA,NA,TRBJ1-2,TGTGCCAGCAGTTACGGGTCCCGCGATGGGCCCGCTTATGGCTACACCTTC,CASSYGSRDGPAYGYTF
TRBV20-1,NA,NA,TRBJ2-3,TGCAGTTCCAGTGTCGCGGGACGCACAGATACGCAGTATTTT,CSSSVAGRTDTQYF
TRBV12-3/TRBV12-4,few,NA,TRBJ2-2,TGTGCCAGCAGTTTTGTTGGGTCCACCGGGGAGCTGTTTTTT,CASSFVGSTGELFF
TRBV28,NA,NA,TRBJ1-2,TGTGCCAGCAGTTTATTCAGCTCTAACTATGGCTACACCTTC,CASSLFSSNYGYTF
TRBV12-3/TRBV12-4,NA,TRBD1,TRBJ2-1,TGTGCCAGCAGTCCGTCTGGACAGGGAAGGTTCTTC,CASSPSGQGRFF